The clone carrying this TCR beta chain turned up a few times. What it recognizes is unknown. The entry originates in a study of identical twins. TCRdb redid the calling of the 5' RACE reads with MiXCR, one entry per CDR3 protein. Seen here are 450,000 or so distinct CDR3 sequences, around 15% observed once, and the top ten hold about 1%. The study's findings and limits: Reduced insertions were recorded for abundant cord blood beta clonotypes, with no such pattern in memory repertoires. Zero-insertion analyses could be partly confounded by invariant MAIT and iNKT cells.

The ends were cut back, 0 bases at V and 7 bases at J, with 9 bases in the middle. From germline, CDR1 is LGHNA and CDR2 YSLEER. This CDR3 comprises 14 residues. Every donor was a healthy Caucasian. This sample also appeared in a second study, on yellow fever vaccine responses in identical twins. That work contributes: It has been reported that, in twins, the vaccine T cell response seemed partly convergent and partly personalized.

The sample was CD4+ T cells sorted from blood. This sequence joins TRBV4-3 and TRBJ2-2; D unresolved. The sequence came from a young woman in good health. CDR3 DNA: TGCGCCAGCAGCCAAGATGGTGGGTTCGGGGAGCTGTTTTTT. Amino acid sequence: CASSQDGGFGELFF.